Following are 4 T cell receptor beta chains from one sample sequenced in a study of T cells in Graves' hyperthyroidism and ophthalmopathy. From RNA transcripts, TCR beta CDR3 regions were amplified. A first-round RT-PCR of the TCR CDR3 used the HTBI primer set. TCRdb reprocessed the multiplex PCR reads via MiXCR and lists one record per CDR3 protein. This table has approximately 480,000 distinct CDR3 sequences, about 20% appearing once. The material sequenced was blood. Every receptor here comes from a man between 18 and 35 years old with Graves' hyperthyroidism.

Comment on this clonotype: At one of its ends the junction is not consistent with the germline gene, which may arise from a read error. The chain couples TRBV28 to TRBJ1-2; D unclear. This CDR3 has 15 amino acids. The germline gives CDR1 MDHEN, CDR2 SYDVKM. The CDR3 DNA reads as TGTGCCAGCAGTTCCATTCGGATGGATAACTATGGTTACACCTTC. Translated, it gives CASSSIRMDNYGYTF.

There are a few counts of this clonotype. V and J are TRBV5-1 and TRBJ2-7; TRBD2 might be the D (5 bases). Germline V gives CDR1 SGHRS, CDR2 YFSETQ. The CDR3 is 14 residues long. V lost 4 bases to trimming and J lost 3 bases, with 14 bases between them. CDR3 region: CASSPRESHYEQYF. The CDR3 nucleotides are TGCGCCAGCAGCCCTAGGGAGAGCCACTACGAGCAGTACTTC.

This clonotype was seen at least ten times. The chain couples TRBV10-3 to TRBJ2-7; possible D gene TRBD1, 6 bases. The CDR3 contains 12 residues. Trimming cost V 3 bases and J 5 bases, with 8 bases left between them. Germline CDR1 and CDR2: ENHRY and SYGVKD. CDR3 protein: CAISDRGNEQYF. The CDR3 DNA sequence: TGTGCCATCAGTGACAGGGGTAACGAGCAGTACTTC.

This clonotype was found a few times. The chain is built from TRBV6-1 and TRBJ2-5, with D unresolved. Trimming shortened V by 8 bases and J by 0 bases, and 13 bases separated the two germline ends. Germline V lookup: CDR1 MNHNS, CDR2 SASEGT. The CDR3 runs to 14 residues. The CDR3 region is CASYHTPNQETQYF. The CDR3 DNA follows: TGTGCCAGCTACCATACCCCCAACCAAGAGACCCAGTACTTC.